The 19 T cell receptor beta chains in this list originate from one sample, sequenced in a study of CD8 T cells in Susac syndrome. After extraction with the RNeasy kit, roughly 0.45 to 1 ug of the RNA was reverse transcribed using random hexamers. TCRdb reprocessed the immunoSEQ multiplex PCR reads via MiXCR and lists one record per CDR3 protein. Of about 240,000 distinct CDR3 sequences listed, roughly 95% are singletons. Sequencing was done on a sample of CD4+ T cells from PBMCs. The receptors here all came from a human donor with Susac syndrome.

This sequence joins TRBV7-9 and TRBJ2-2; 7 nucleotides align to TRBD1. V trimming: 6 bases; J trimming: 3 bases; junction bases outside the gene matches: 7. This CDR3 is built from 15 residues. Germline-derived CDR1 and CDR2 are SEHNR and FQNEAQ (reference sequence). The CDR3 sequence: CASRTPGTDTGELFF. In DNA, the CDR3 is TGTGCCAGCAGAACCCCCGGGACAGACACCGGGGAGCTGTTTTTT.

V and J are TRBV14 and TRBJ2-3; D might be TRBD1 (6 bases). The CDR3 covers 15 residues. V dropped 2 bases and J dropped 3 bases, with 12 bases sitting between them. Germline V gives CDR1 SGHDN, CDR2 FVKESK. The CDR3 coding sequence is TGTGCCAGCAGCCAAATTTTAGGGGGAACAGATACGCAGTATTTT. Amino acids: CASSQILGGTDTQYF.

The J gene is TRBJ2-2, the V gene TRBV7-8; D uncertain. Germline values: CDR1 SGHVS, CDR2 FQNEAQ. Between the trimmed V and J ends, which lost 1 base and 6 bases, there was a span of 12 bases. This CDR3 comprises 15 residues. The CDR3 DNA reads TGTGCCAGCAGCTTAGTAGGATTTGGTGCCGGGGAGCTGTTTTTT. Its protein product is CASSLVGFGAGELFF.

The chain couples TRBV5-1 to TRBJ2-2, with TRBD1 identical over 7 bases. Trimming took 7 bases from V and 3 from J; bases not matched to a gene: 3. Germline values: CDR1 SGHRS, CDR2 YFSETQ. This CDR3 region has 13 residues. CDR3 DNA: TGCGCCAGCGGAACAGGGGACACCGGGGAGCTGTTTTTT. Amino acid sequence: CASGTGDTGELFF.

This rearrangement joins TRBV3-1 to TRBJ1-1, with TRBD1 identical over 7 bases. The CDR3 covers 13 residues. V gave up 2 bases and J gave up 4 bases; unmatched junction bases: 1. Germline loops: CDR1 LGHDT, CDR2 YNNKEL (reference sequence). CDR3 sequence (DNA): TGTGCCAGCAGCCAACCAGGGGGCACTGAAGCTTTCTTT. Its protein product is CASSQPGGTEAFF.

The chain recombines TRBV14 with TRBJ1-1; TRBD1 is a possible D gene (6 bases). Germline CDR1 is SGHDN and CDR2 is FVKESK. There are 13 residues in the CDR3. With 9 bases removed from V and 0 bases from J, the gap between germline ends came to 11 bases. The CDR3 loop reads CASQTGLNTEAFF. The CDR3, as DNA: TGTGCCAGTCAGACAGGTTTGAACACTGAAGCTTTCTTT.

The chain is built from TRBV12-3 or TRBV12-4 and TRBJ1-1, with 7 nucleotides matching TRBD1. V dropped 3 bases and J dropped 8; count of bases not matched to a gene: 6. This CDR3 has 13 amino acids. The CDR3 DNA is TGTGCCAGCAGTTTCGACACAGGGGCCGAAGCTTTCTTT. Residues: CASSFDTGAEAFF.

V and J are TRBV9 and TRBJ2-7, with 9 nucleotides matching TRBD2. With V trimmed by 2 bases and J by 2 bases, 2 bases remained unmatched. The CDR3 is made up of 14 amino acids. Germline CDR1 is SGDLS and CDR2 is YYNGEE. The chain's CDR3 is CASSVSGGPYEQYF. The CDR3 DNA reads TGTGCCAGCAGCGTTAGCGGGGGCCCCTACGAGCAGTACTTC. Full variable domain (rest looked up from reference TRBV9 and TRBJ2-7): DSGVTQTPKHLITATGQRVTLRCSPRSGDLSVYWYQQSLDQGLQFLIQYYNGEERAKGNILERFSAQQFPDLHSELNLSSLELGDSALYFCASSVSGGPYEQYFGPGTRLTVT.

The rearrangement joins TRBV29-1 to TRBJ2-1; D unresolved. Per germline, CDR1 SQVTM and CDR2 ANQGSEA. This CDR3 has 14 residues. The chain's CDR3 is CSCSLGGSYNEQFF. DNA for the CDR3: TGCAGTTGCTCTCTTGGCGGCTCCTACAATGAGCAGTTCTTC.

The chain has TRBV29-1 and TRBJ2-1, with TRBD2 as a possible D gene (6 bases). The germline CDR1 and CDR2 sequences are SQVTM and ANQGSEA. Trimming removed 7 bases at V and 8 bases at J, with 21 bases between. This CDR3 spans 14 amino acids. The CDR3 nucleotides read TGCAGCGGGACGGGGGATAGGTCGTACGATGAGCAGTTCTTC. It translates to CSGTGDRSYDEQFF.

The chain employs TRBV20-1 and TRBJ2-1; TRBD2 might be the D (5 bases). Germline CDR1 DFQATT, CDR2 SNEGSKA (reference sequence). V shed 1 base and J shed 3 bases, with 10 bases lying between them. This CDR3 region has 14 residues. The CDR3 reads CSARAGGSYNEQFF. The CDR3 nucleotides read TGCAGTGCTAGAGCTGGTGGGAGCTACAATGAGCAGTTCTTC.

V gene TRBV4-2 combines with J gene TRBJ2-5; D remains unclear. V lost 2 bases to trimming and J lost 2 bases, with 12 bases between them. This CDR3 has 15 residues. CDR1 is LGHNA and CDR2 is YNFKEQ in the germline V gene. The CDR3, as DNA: TGTGCCAGCAGCCAAACAGTTGATCGGCAAGAGACCCAGTACTTC. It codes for CASSQTVDRQETQYF.

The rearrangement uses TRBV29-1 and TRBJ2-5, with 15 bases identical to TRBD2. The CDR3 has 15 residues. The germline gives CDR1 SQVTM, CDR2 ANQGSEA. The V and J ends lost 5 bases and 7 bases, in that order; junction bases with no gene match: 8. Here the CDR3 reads CSVSEGLAGGGTQYF. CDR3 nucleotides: TGCAGCGTTTCAGAGGGACTAGCGGGAGGTGGGACCCAGTACTTC.

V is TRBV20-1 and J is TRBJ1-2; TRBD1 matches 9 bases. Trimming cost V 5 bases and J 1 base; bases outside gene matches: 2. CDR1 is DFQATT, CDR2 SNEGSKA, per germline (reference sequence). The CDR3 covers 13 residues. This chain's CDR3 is CSARTGDNYGYTF. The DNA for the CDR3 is TGCAGTGCTCGGACAGGGGATAACTATGGCTACACCTTC.

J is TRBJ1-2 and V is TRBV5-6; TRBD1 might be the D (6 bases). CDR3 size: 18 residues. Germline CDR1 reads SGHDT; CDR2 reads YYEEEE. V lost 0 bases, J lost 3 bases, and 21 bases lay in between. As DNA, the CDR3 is TGTGCCAGCAGCTTGGGGGGACCAGGACAGAGCGGCTACTATGGCTACACCTTC. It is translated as CASSLGGPGQSGYYGYTF. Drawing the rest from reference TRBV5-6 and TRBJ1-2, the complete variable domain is DAGVTQSPTHLIKTRGQQVTLRCSPKSGHDTVSWYQQALGQGPQFIFQYYEEEERQRGNFPDRFSGHQFPNYSSELNVNALLLGDSALYLCASSLGGPGQSGYYGYTFGSGTRLTVV.

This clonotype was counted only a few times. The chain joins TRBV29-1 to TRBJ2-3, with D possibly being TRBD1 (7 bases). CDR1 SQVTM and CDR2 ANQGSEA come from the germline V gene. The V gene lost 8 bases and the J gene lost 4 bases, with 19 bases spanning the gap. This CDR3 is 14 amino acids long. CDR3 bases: TGCAGCCTAAATCGGGGGACAGTAGCAGATACGCAGTATTTT. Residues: CSLNRGTVADTQYF.

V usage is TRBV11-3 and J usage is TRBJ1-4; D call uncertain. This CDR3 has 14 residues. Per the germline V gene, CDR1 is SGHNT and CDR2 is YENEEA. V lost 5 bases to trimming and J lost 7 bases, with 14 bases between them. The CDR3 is CASSVNWLGEKLFF. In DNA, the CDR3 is TGTGCCAGCAGCGTGAACTGGTTAGGTGAAAAACTGTTTTTT.

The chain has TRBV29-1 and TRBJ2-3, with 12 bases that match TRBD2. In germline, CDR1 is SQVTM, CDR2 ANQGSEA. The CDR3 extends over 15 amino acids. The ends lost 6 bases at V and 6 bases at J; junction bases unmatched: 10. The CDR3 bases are TGCAGCGTCTTGCCCGGACTAGCGGGATTCGATACGCAGTATTTT. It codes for CSVLPGLAGFDTQYF.

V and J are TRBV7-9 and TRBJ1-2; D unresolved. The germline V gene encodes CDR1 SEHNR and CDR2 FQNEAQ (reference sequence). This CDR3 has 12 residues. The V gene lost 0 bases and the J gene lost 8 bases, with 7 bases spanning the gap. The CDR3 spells CASSLASRGYTF. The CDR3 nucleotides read TGTGCCAGCAGCTTAGCGTCGCGGGGCTACACCTTC.